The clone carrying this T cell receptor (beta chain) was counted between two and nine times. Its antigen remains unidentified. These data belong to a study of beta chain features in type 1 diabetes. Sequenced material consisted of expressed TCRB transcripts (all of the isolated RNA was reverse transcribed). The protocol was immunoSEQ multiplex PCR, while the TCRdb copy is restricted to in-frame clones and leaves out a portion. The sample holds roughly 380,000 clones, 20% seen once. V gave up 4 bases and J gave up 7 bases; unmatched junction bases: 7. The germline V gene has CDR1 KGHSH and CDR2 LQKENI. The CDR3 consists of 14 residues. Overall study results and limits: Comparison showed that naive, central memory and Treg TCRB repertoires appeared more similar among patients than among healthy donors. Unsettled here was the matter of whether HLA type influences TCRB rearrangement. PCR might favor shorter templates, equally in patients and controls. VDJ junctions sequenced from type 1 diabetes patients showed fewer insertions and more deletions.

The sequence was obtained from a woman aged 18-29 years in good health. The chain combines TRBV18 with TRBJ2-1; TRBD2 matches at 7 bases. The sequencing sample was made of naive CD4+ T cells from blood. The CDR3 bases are TGTGCCAGCTCACTTCAGAGCGGGGTAAATGAGCAGTTCTTC. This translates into CASSLQSGVNEQFF.